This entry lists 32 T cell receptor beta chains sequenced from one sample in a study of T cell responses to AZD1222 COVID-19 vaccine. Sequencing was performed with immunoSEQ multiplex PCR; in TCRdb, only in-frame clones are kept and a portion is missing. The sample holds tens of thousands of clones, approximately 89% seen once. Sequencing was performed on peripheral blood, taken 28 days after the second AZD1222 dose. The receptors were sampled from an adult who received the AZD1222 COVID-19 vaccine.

The chain's CDR3 is CASSEGVGSYNEQFF. CDR3 nucleotides: TGTGCCAGCAGCGAAGGGGTTGGCTCCTACAATGAGCAGTTCTTC. The V call is TRBV5-4, the J call TRBJ2-1, with a weak D call TRBD1 (5 bases). Germline lookup yields CDR1 SGHNT and CDR2 YYREEE (reference sequence). V was clipped by 4 bases and J by 0 bases, with 11 bases between them. The CDR3 consists of 15 residues.

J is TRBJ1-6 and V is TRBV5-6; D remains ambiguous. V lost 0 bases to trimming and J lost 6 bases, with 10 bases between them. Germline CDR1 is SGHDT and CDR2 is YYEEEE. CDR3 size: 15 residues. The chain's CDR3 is CASSLEPGINSPLHF. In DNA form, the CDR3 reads TGTGCCAGCAGCTTGGAGCCGGGAATTAATTCACCCCTCCACTTT.

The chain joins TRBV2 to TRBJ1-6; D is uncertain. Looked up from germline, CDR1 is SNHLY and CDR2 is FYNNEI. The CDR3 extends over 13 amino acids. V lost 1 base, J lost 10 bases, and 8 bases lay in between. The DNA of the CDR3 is TGTGCCAGCAGTGAAGGAGGAGGCTCACCCCTCCACTTT. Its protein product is CASSEGGGSPLHF. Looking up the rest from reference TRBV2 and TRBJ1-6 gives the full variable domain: EPEVTQTPSHQVTQMGQEVILRCVPISNHLYFYWYRQILGQKVEFLVSFYNNEISEKSEIFDDQFSVERPDGSNFTLKIRSTKLEDSAMYFCASSEGGGSPLHFGNGTRLTVT.

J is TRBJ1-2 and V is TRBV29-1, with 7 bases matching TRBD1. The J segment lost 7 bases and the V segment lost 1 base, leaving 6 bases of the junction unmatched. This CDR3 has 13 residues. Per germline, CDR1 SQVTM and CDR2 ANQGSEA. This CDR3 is CSVEVARGSGYTF. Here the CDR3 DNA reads TGCAGCGTTGAAGTGGCCAGGGGGTCTGGCTACACCTTC.

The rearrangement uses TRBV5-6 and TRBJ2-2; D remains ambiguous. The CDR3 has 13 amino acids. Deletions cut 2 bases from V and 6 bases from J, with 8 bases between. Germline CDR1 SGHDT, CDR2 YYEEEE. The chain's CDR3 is CASSLVGSGELFF. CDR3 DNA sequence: TGTGCCAGCAGCTTAGTAGGGTCCGGGGAGCTGTTTTTT.

CDR3 in amino acids: CASSVDTPYEQYF. The CDR3, as DNA: TGTGCCAGCAGCGTAGACACCCCCTACGAGCAGTACTTC. V usage is TRBV9 and J usage is TRBJ2-7, with D uncertain. The CDR3 consists of 13 residues. Looked up from germline, CDR1 is SGDLS and CDR2 is YYNGEE. V lost 0 bases, J lost 2 bases, and 6 bases lay in between.

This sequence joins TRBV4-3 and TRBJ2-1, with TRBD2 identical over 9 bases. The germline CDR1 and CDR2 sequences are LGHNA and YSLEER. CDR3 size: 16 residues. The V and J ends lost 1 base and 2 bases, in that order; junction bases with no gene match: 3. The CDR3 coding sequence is TGCGCCAGCAGCCAAGGCCAGCGGGGGGCCTACAATGAGCAGTTCTTC. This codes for CASSQGQRGAYNEQFF.

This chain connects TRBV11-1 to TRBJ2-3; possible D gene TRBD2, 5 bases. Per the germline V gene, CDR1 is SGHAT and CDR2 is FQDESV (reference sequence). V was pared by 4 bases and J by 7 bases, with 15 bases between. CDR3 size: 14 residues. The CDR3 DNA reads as TGTGCCAGCAGCTCCCGGACTGCACAGCATACGCAGTATTTT. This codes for CASSSRTAQHTQYF.

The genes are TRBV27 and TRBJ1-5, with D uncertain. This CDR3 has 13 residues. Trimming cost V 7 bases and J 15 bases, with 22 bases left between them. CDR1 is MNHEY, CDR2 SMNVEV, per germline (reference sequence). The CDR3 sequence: CASTLIPEIRGHF. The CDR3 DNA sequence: TGTGCCAGCACCCTAATACCGGAGATACGAGGGCATTTT.

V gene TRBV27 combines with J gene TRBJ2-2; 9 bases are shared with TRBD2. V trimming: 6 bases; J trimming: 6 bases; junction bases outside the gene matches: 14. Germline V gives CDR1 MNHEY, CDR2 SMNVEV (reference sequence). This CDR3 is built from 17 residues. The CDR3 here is CASSSPLRGGESGELFF. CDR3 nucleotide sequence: TGTGCCAGCAGCTCACCCTTGCGGGGGGGCGAGTCCGGGGAGCTGTTTTTT.

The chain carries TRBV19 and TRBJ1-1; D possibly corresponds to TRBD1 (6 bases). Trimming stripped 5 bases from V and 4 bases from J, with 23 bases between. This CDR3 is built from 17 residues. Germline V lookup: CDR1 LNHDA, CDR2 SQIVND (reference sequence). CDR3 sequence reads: CASSPPTGTRLGTEAFF. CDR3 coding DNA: TGTGCCAGTAGTCCGCCGACAGGTACAAGGTTGGGCACTGAAGCTTTCTTT.

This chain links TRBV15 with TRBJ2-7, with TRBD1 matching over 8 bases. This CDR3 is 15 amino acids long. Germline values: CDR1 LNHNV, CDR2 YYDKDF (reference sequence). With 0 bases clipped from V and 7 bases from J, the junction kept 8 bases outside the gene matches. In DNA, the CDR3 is TGTGCCACCAGCAGAGACCCGACAGGGGTGGAGGAGCAGTACTTC. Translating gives CATSRDPTGVEEQYF. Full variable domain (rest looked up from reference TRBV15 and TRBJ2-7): DAMVIQNPRYQVTQFGKPVTLSCSQTLNHNVMYWYQQKSSQAPKLLFHYYDKDFNNEADTPDNFQSRRPNTSFCFLDIRSPGLGDTAMYLCATSRDPTGVEEQYFGPGTRLTVT.

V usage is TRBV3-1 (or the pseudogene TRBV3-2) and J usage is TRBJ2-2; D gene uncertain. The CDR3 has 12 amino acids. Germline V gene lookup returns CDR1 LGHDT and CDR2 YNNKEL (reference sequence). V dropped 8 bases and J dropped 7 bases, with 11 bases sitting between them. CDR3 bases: TGTGCCAGCGGTACATACGGCGGGGAGCTGTTTTTT. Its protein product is CASGTYGGELFF.

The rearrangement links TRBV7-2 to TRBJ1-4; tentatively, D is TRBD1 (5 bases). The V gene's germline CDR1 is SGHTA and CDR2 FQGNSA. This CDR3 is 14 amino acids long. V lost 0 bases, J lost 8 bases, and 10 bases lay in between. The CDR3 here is CASSLAGDSEKLFF. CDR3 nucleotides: TGTGCCAGCAGCTTAGCAGGGGACTCGGAAAAACTGTTTTTT. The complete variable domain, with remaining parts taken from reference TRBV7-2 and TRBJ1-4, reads GAGVSQSPSNKVTEKGKDVELRCDPISGHTALYWYRQSLGQGLEFLIYFQGNSAPDKSGLPSDRFSAERTGGSVSTLTIQRTQQEDSAVYLCASSLAGDSEKLFFGSGTQLSVL.

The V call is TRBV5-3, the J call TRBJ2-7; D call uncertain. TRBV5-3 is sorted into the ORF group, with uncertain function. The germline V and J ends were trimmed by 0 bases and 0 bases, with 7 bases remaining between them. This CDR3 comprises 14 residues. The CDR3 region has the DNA TGTGCCAGAAGCTTGGGTCAGGTCTCCTACGAGCAGTACTTC. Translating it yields CARSLGQVSYEQYF.

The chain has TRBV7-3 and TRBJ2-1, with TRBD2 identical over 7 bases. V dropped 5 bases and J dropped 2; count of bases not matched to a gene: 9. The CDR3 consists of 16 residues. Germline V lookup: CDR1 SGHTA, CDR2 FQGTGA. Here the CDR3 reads CASSPGGDGTYNEQFF. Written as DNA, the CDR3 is TGTGCCAGCAGCCCTGGGGGGGACGGAACCTACAATGAGCAGTTCTTC.

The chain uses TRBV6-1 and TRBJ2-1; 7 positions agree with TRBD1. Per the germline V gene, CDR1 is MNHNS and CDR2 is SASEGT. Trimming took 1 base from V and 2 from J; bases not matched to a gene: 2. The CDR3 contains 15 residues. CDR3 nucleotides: TGTGCCAGCAGTGAAGGACAGGGCCCCTACAATGAGCAGTTCTTC. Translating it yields CASSEGQGPYNEQFF.

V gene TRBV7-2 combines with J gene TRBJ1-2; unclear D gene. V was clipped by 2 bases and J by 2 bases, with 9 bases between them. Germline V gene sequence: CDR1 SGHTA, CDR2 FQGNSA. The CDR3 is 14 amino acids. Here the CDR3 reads CASSLSIENYGYTF. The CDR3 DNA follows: TGTGCCAGCAGCTTAAGCATAGAGAACTATGGCTACACCTTC.

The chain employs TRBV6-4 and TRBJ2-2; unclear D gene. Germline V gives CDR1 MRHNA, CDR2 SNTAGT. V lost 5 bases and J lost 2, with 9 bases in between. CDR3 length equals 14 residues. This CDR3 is CASSLGENTGELFF. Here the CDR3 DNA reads TGTGCCAGCAGTTTAGGTGAAAACACCGGGGAGCTGTTTTTT.

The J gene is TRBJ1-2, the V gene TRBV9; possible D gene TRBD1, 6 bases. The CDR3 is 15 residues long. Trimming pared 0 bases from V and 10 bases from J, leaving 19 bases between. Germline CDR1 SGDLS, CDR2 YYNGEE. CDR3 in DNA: TGTGCCAGCAGCGTAGGCCCCACAGGGTCGGGGGTCTACACCTTC. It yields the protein CASSVGPTGSGVYTF.

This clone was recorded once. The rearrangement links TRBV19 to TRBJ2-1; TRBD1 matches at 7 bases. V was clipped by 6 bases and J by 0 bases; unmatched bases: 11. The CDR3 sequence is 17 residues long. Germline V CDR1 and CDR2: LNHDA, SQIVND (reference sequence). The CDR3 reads CASRQRYSGGSYNEQFF. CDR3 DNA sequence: TGTGCCAGTAGGCAACGGTACTCAGGGGGCTCCTACAATGAGCAGTTCTTC.

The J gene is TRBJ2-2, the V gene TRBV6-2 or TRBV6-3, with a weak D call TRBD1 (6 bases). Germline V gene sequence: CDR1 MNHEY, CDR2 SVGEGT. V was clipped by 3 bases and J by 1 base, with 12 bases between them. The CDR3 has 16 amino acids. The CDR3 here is CASSYSHRVNTGELFF. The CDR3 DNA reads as TGTGCCAGCAGTTATTCCCACAGGGTGAACACCGGGGAGCTGTTTTTT.

The CDR3 region is CASSQDRGPGETQYF. CDR3 in DNA: TGCGCCAGCAGCCAAGACAGGGGTCCTGGGGAGACCCAGTACTTC. The chain links TRBV4-3 to TRBJ2-5, with TRBD1 as a possible D gene (6 bases). Germline lookup yields CDR1 LGHNA and CDR2 YSLEER. With 0 bases removed from V and 5 bases from J, the gap between germline ends came to 13 bases. The CDR3 sequence is 15 residues long.

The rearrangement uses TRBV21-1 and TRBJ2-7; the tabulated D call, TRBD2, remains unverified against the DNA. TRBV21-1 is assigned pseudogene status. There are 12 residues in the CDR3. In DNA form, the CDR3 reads TGTGCCAGCAGCGCCCCGGCCGGGGAGCAGTACGTC. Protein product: CASSAPAGEQYV.

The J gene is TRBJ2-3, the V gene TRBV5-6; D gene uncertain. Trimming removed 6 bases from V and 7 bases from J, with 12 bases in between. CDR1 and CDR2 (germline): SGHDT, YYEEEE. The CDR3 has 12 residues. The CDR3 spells CASTLYTNTQYF. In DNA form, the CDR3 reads TGTGCCAGCACCCTATACACCAATACGCAGTATTTT.

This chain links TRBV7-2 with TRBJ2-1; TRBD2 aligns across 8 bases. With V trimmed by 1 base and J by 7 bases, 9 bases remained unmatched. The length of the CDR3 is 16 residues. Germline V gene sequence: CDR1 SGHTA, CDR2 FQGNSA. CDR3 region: CASSLDIASGRNEQFF. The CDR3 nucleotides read TGTGCCAGCAGCTTAGACATTGCTAGCGGGCGGAATGAGCAGTTCTTC.

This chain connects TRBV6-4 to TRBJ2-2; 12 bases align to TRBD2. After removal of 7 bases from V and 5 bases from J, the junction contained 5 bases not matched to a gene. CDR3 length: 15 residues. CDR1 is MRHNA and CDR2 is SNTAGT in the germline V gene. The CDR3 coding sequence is TGTGCCAGCACCGAACTAGCGGGGGGTACCGGGGAGCTGTTTTTT. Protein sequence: CASTELAGGTGELFF.

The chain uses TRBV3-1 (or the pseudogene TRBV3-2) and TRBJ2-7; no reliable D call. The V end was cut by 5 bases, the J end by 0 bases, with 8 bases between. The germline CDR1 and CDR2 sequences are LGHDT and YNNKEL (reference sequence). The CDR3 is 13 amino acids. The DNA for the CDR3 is TGTGCCAGCAGCACGTCTTTCTCCTACGAGCAGTACTTC. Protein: CASSTSFSYEQYF.

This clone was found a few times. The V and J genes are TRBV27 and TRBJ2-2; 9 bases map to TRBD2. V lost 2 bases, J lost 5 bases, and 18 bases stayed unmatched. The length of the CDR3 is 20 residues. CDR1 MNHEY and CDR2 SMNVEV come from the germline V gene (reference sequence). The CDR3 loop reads CASSLRWLASGEGGTGELFF. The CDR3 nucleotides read TGTGCCAGCAGTTTACGCTGGTTGGCTAGCGGGGAGGGAGGGACCGGGGAGCTGTTTTTT.

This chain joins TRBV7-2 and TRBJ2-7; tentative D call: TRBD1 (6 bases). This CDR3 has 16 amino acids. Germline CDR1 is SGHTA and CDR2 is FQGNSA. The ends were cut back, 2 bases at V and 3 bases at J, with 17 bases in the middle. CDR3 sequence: CASSLTLRDKSYEQYF. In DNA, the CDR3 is TGTGCCAGCAGCTTAACCCTTAGGGACAAGAGCTACGAGCAGTACTTC. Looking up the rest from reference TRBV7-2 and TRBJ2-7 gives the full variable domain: GAGVSQSPSNKVTEKGKDVELRCDPISGHTALYWYRQSLGQGLEFLIYFQGNSAPDKSGLPSDRFSAERTGGSVSTLTIQRTQQEDSAVYLCASSLTLRDKSYEQYFGPGTRLTVT.

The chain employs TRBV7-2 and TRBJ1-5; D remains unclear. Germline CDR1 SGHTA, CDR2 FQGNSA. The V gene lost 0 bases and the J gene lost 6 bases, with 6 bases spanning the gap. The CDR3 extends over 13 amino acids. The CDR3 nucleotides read TGTGCCAGCAGCTTAGCTGGAGGTCAGCCCCAGCATTTT. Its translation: CASSLAGGQPQHF.

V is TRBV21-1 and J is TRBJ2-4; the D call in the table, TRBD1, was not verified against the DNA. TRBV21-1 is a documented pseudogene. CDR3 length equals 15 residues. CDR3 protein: CASSKEEGGENIQYF. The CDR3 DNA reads TGTGCCAGCAGCAAAGAGGAAGGGGGCGAAAACATTCAGTACTTC.